This TCR beta chain is drawn from a study of T cells in Graves' hyperthyroidism and ophthalmopathy. RNA transcripts were the template for amplifying TCR beta CDR3 regions. When the TCR CDR3 underwent first-round RT-PCR, the HTBI primer set was used. A single record per CDR3 protein comes from TCRdb applying MiXCR to the multiplex PCR reads. In the table there are around 400,000 distinct CDR3 sequences, around a sixth of which are singletons. Ten or more counts support this clonotype. The CDR3 loop spans 15 amino acids. Per germline, CDR1 MNHEY and CDR2 SVGAGI. Trimming left V 2 bases short and J 7 bases short, with 15 bases between.

This TCR derives from a woman aged 18-30 years with Graves' hyperthyroidism that later progressed to Graves' ophthalmopathy. Sequences were obtained from blood. J is TRBJ2-1 and V is TRBV6-5; D may be TRBD1 (6 bases). The CDR3 nucleotides are TGTGCCAGCAGTTACACTAAGGGGGTCTGGAATGAGCAGTTCTTC. This encodes CASSYTKGVWNEQFF.